The 13 T cell receptor beta chains below come from one sample, sequenced in a study of blood T cell repertoires in COVID-19. Sequencing used immunoSEQ multiplex PCR; TCRdb keeps in-frame clones, though not all of them. Among approximately 150,000 clones, about 88% were seen once, and the ten largest hold about 0.95%. The material sequenced was peripheral blood. These receptors were taken from a man aged 35-49 years with acute or convalescent COVID-19.

J is TRBJ1-2 and V is TRBV19; 7 positions match TRBD1. The CDR3 loop spans 15 amino acids. CDR1 and CDR2 from the germline V gene are LNHDA and SQIVND (reference sequence). The V and J ends lost 7 bases and 4 bases, in that order; junction bases with no gene match: 12. In DNA form, the CDR3 reads TGTGCCAGTACCCCAACAGGGGACCCAGCCTATGGCTACACCTTC. Encoded protein: CASTPTGDPAYGYTF. Together with reference TRBV19 and TRBJ1-2, the CDR3 gives the full variable domain: DGGITQSPKYLFRKEGQNVTLSCEQNLNHDAMYWYRQDPGQGLRLIYYSQIVNDFQKGDIAEGYSVSREKKESFPLTVTSAQKNPTAFYLCASTPTGDPAYGYTFGSGTRLTVV.

The genes are TRBV3-1 (or the pseudogene TRBV3-2) and TRBJ1-3; no firm D call. The V and J ends lost 0 bases and 11 bases respectively, with 5 bases between them. This CDR3 has 11 residues. The germline CDR1 and CDR2 sequences are LGHDT and YNNKEL (reference sequence). The CDR3 coding sequence is TGTGCCAGCAGCCAAGAACGGTCCATATATTTT. It specifies CASSQERSIYF.

This sequence joins TRBV2 and TRBJ1-1; D possibly corresponds to TRBD1 (6 bases). The germline V gene has CDR1 SNHLY and CDR2 FYNNEI. This CDR3 has 14 residues. The V and J ends lost 6 bases and 2 bases respectively, with 13 bases between them. The CDR3 region has the DNA TGTGCCAGCAGAGCCGGGACAACAAACACTGAAGCTTTCTTT. Encoded protein: CASRAGTTNTEAFF.

The chain couples TRBV2 to TRBJ2-2, with D maybe TRBD2 (7 bases). Trimming cost V 11 bases and J 7 bases, with 20 bases left between them. The germline V gene encodes CDR1 SNHLY and CDR2 FYNNEI. The CDR3 runs to 14 residues. The CDR3: CARWGGQFDGELFF. CDR3 bases: TGTGCCCGCTGGGGGGGGCAGTTCGACGGGGAGCTGTTTTTT.

The CDR3 sequence: CASSHRDRDGTEAFF. As DNA, the CDR3 is TGCGCCAGCAGTCATCGGGACAGGGATGGCACTGAAGCTTTCTTT. The chain links TRBV5-1 to TRBJ1-1, with 9 bases matching TRBD1. The V gene's germline CDR1 is SGHRS and CDR2 YFSETQ. This CDR3 spans 15 amino acids. The junction had 9 bases not matched to a gene; V was cut back by 5 bases and J by 4 bases.

Comment on this clone: The sample contains more than one DNA sequence encoding this CDR3. This chain connects TRBV19 to TRBJ2-5; 9 bases fit TRBD2. Trimming at V came to 3 bases and at J to 5 bases, leaving 10 bases not matched to a gene. The V gene's germline CDR1 is LNHDA and CDR2 SQIVND (reference sequence). This CDR3 region has 16 residues. The CDR3 DNA is TGTGCCAGTAGTATCGGGGGCGGGGGGGCCCTGGAGACCCAGTACTTC. It translates to CASSIGGGGALETQYF.

The chain couples TRBV5-1 to TRBJ1-2, with D possibly matching TRBD1 (5 bases). CDR1 is SGHRS and CDR2 is YFSETQ in the germline V gene. The CDR3 sequence is 15 residues long. V was pared by 4 bases and J by 7 bases, with 20 bases between. CDR3 nucleotides: TGCGCCAGCAGCACCGCGGACATGGCGGGAAGTGGCTACACCTTC. It codes for CASSTADMAGSGYTF.

The chain has TRBV6-5 and TRBJ1-5; maybe TRBD1 (5 bases). V lost 4 bases to trimming and J lost 4 bases, with 11 bases between them. Germline lookup yields CDR1 MNHEY and CDR2 SVGAGI. The CDR3 is 14 amino acids. The DNA for the CDR3 is TGTGCCAGCAGTTCTGGGGCAGGAAATCAGCCCCAGCATTTT. This gives the protein CASSSGAGNQPQHF.

V and J are TRBV30 and TRBJ2-2; 8 nucleotides align to TRBD2. This CDR3 is built from 16 residues. Germline loops: CDR1 GTSNPN, CDR2 SVGIG (reference sequence). V lost 2 bases, J lost 0 bases, and 5 bases stayed unmatched. In nucleotides, the CDR3 is TGTGCCTGGAGTTCCCCGGGACTAGCGAACACCGGGGAGCTGTTTTTT. Its protein is CAWSSPGLANTGELFF.

V is TRBV6-5 and J is TRBJ2-7, with 10 bases identical to TRBD1. The germline V gene encodes CDR1 MNHEY and CDR2 SVGAGI. Germline trimming cut 0 bases from V and 1 base from J; bases unmatched to any gene: 0. The CDR3 runs to 15 residues. Here the CDR3 reads CASSYSGQGSYEQYF. DNA of the CDR3: TGTGCCAGCAGTTACTCGGGACAGGGGTCCTACGAGCAGTACTTC.

The chain employs TRBV5-6 and TRBJ1-3; D remains ambiguous. The CDR3 consists of 14 residues. Germline loops: CDR1 SGHDT, CDR2 YYEEEE. V gave up 0 bases and J gave up 10 bases, with 14 bases separating them. CDR3 region: CASSLGERESTIYF. CDR3 DNA: TGTGCCAGCAGCTTGGGGGAAAGGGAGTCGACCATATATTTT.

Remarks on this clone: Other DNA sequences from this sample encode an identical CDR3 as well. The chain recombines TRBV18 with TRBJ1-5, with D possibly matching TRBD1 (5 bases). The CDR3 sequence is 14 residues long. V was pared by 2 bases and J by 5 bases, with 10 bases between. Per the germline V gene, CDR1 is KGHSH and CDR2 is LQKENI. The CDR3 here is CASSPAGGDQPQHF. The CDR3 DNA sequence: TGTGCCAGCTCACCAGCGGGGGGGGATCAGCCCCAGCATTTT.

Notes on this clone: Germline is not matched at one junction end, which may reflect a read error. V and J are TRBV10-2 and TRBJ1-4; D remains unclear. Looked up from germline, CDR1 is WSHSY and CDR2 is SAAADI. The CDR3 loop spans 14 amino acids. CDR3 sequence (DNA): TGCGCCGCGAGCCCGATCGCCATAGCGGGAAAAACTGTTTTT. Protein product: CAASPIAIAGKTVF.